Below, 9 T cell receptor beta chains from the same sample are listed, as sequenced in a study of radiotherapy plus CTLA-4 blockade in lung cancer (dated by TCRdb to between 2017 and 2018). Libraries were made using the immunoSEQ multiplex PCR assay. Sourced from immuneACCESS, this table was stored by TCRdb with only in-frame sequences that have V and J called. A share of the clones is absent; for the studies checked, an unresolved V gene accounts for under half, and the remainder has no known explanation. The sample has about 100,000 clones on record, roughly 80% of them singletons. Roughly 0.84% of the sample lies in the top ten. The sequencing here drew on peripheral blood, taken from a patient treated with radiotherapy plus ipilimumab. The receptor set was obtained from a human donor with non-small cell lung cancer who had stable disease on radiotherapy plus ipilimumab.

The chain has TRBV29-1 and TRBJ2-5; TRBD2 agrees at 7 bases. The CDR3 length is 14 residues. V was pared by 2 bases and J by 5 bases, with 8 bases of the junction left unmatched. Germline CDR1 SQVTM, CDR2 ANQGSEA. In DNA, the CDR3 is TGCAGCGTTGAAAGTGTGCGGCGGGGGGAGACCCAGTACTTC. It encodes CSVESVRRGETQYF. Using reference TRBV29-1 and TRBJ2-5 for the parts outside the CDR3, the full variable domain is SAVISQKPSRDICQRGTSLTIQCQVDSQVTMMFWYRQQPGQSLTLIATANQGSEATYESGFVIDKFPISRPNLTFSTLTVSNMSPEDSSIYLCSVESVRRGETQYFGPGTRLLVL.

This clone appeared a single time. This chain uses TRBV7-3 with TRBJ1-1; 9 bases map to TRBD1. Germline loops: CDR1 SGHTA, CDR2 FQGTGA. V shed 5 bases and J 7 bases; nucleotides not matched to a gene: 5. The CDR3 covers 13 residues. CDR3 loop: CASSGQGIGEAFF. The CDR3 bases are TGTGCCAGCAGCGGACAGGGGATAGGTGAAGCTTTCTTT.

V and J are TRBV5-1 and TRBJ1-3; D gene unclear. V was clipped by 4 bases and J by 0 bases, with 11 bases between them. Germline assignment: CDR1 SGHRS and CDR2 YFSETQ. The CDR3 totals 15 residues. CDR3 sequence (DNA): TGCGCCAGCAGCCCCGAGGGTAACTCTGGAAACACCATATATTTT. Translation gives CASSPEGNSGNTIYF.

The chain links TRBV19 to TRBJ2-7, with D tentatively TRBD1 or TRBD2 (5 bases each). The CDR3 covers 15 residues. Germline V CDR1 and CDR2: LNHDA, SQIVND (reference sequence). V shed 0 bases and J shed 2 bases, with 11 bases lying between them. The CDR3 bases are TGTGCCAGTAGTATAGATGGGGACGGAGCCTACGAGCAGTACTTC. Residues: CASSIDGDGAYEQYF.

This sequence joins TRBV25-1 and TRBJ1-1, with 8 positions matching TRBD1. The V gene end was trimmed by 1 base and the J gene end by 0 bases; junction bases not matched to a gene: 4. CDR3 length equals 16 residues. Looked up from germline, CDR1 is MGHDK and CDR2 is SYGVNS. The CDR3 DNA reads as TGTGCCAGCAGTGAATCGACAGGGGCCTTGAACACTGAAGCTTTCTTT. It is translated as CASSESTGALNTEAFF.

The V gene is TRBV5-1, the J gene TRBJ2-7, with TRBD1 matching over 9 bases. Germline assignment: CDR1 SGHRS and CDR2 YFSETQ. With V trimmed by 6 bases and J by 3 bases, 4 bases remained unmatched. The CDR3 sequence is 13 residues long. The CDR3 DNA follows: TGCGCCAGCACCTCGACAGGGGGCTACGAGCAGTACTTC. Protein sequence: CASTSTGGYEQYF. Full variable domain (missing parts from reference TRBV5-1 and TRBJ2-7): KAGVTQTPRYLIKTRGQQVTLSCSPISGHRSVSWYQQTPGQGLQFLFEYFSETQRNKGNFPGRFSGRQFSNSRSEMNVSTLELGDSALYLCASTSTGGYEQYFGPGTRLTVT.

The gene calls are TRBV6-1 and TRBJ2-7; D ambiguous. Trimming removed 5 bases at V and 4 bases at J, with 12 bases between. The CDR3 length is 13 residues. CDR1 and CDR2 from the germline V gene are MNHNS and SASEGT. The CDR3 DNA reads as TGTGCCAGCAGTTATGGGGAACGGTACGAGCAGTACTTC. This sequence encodes CASSYGERYEQYF.

The chain joins TRBV9 to TRBJ2-3; 8 bases align to TRBD2. The CDR3 has 15 amino acids. CDR1 and CDR2 from the germline V gene are SGDLS and YYNGEE. V shed 4 bases, J shed 2 bases, and the junction held 6 bases outside the gene matches. The CDR3 loop is CASSSIAGHTDTQYF. The CDR3 DNA reads TGTGCCAGCAGCTCAATAGCGGGGCACACAGATACGCAGTATTTT. Full variable domain (outside the CDR3, taken from reference TRBV9 and TRBJ2-3): DSGVTQTPKHLITATGQRVTLRCSPRSGDLSVYWYQQSLDQGLQFLIQYYNGEERAKGNILERFSAQQFPDLHSELNLSSLELGDSALYFCASSSIAGHTDTQYFGPGTRLTVL.

The CDR3 reads CASSTVLAGANVLTF. The CDR3 nucleotides are TGTGCCAGTAGTACAGTCCTCGCTGGGGCCAACGTCCTGACTTTC. V is TRBV19 and J is TRBJ2-6; D ambiguous. CDR1 and CDR2 (germline): LNHDA, SQIVND (reference sequence). V dropped 4 bases and J dropped 2 bases, with 9 bases sitting between them. The CDR3 has 15 residues.